This TCR beta chain was profiled in a study of blood T cell repertoires in COVID-19. As for the study in general: The samples span acute and convalescent COVID-19 from the United States, Italy and Spain. The cDNA or gDNA used as material had been derived from T cells, B-cell-depleted T cells, or PBMCs.

Authors' methods: Estimation of nucleated cell counts relied on the amplification of reference gene primers. Generated by immunoSEQ multiplex PCR, the TCRdb table keeps only in-frame clones and is missing some. V and J calls and clone size are given by that table; D and trimming were obtained from the DNA. The table shows some 280,000 clones, with 70% to 90% occurring only once. This clone has just one count. J gave up 1 base and V 7 bases, and 3 bases lay outside the gene matches. Germline V gene data show CDR1 as SGHTA and CDR2 as FQGNSA. This CDR3 has 14 residues. The origin of this receptor is a woman aged 55 to 70 with acute or convalescent COVID-19. The chain has TRBV7-2 and TRBJ2-2; 7 bases are a match to TRBD1. Sequenced sample: peripheral blood. The CDR3 nucleotides read TGTGCCAGCAAGAGGACAGGGAACACCGGGGAGCTGTTTTTT. Protein sequence: CASKRTGNTGELFF.